The 25 T cell receptor beta chains below were found in one sample sequenced in a study of T cells after yellow fever vaccination. TCRdb reprocessed the 5' RACE reads with MiXCR, giving one entry per CDR3 protein. This sample has roughly 520,000 distinct CDR3 sequences, with around a fifth found just once. The material sequenced was PBMCs, taken about 21 days after the first yellow fever vaccination. The receptors originated from a man in his late teens or twenties who received the YFV17D yellow fever vaccine.

The chain carries TRBV5-6 and TRBJ2-5; possible D gene TRBD2, 7 bases. Germline V gene lookup returns CDR1 SGHDT and CDR2 YYEEEE. This CDR3 spans 17 amino acids. Trimming removed 1 base at V and 4 bases at J, with 20 bases between. Written as DNA, the CDR3 is TGTGCCAGCAGCTTGCTAGTGGGGGGGCCCTTGGGAGAGACCCAGTACTTC. Translation: CASSLLVGGPLGETQYF. Complete variable domain (other parts from reference TRBV5-6 and TRBJ2-5): DAGVTQSPTHLIKTRGQQVTLRCSPKSGHDTVSWYQQALGQGPQFIFQYYEEEERQRGNFPDRFSGHQFPNYSSELNVNALLLGDSALYLCASSLLVGGPLGETQYFGPGTRLLVL.

The table lists this clonotype with a few counts. This chain joins TRBV7-2 and TRBJ1-5; the D is unclear. This CDR3 spans 15 amino acids. V lost 4 bases, J lost 0 bases, and 10 bases lay in between. CDR1 SGHTA and CDR2 FQGNSA come from the germline V gene. The CDR3 spells CASSSDTYSNQPQHF. CDR3 coding DNA: TGTGCCAGCAGCTCAGACACTTATAGCAATCAGCCCCAGCATTTT.

V is TRBV6-5 and J is TRBJ1-5, with D uncertain. V lost 6 bases and J lost 0, with 21 bases in between. CDR1 MNHEY and CDR2 SVGAGI come from the germline V gene. The CDR3 sequence is 18 residues long. CDR3 sequence: CASRLPGGRPYSNQPQHF. In DNA form, the CDR3 reads TGTGCCAGCAGATTACCGGGAGGACGACCCTATAGCAATCAGCCCCAGCATTTT.

This clonotype was seen more than once but under ten times. The chain links TRBV7-8 to TRBJ1-2, with 12 bases that match TRBD1. Germline CDR1 and CDR2: SGHVS and FQNEAQ. V trimming: 5 bases; J trimming: 7 bases; junction bases outside the gene matches: 11. The CDR3 is 16 amino acids. CDR3 residues: CASSPARDRGPFGYTF. CDR3 DNA: TGTGCCAGCAGCCCCGCCCGGGACAGGGGGCCCTTTGGCTACACCTTC.

The chain employs TRBV9 and TRBJ2-5; no reliable D call. This CDR3 contains 14 residues. Trimming took 1 base from V and 1 from J, leaving 8 bases between them. The germline V gene encodes CDR1 SGDLS and CDR2 YYNGEE. The CDR3 DNA is TGTGCCAGCAGCGTAACTCCGGTCCAAGAGACCCAGTACTTC. Protein sequence: CASSVTPVQETQYF.

The rearrangement joins TRBV6-5 to TRBJ1-1; 7 positions agree with TRBD1. CDR3 length: 16 amino acids. Germline V gene sequence: CDR1 MNHEY, CDR2 SVGAGI. J was trimmed by 1 base and V by 0 bases; bases with no gene match: 5. CDR3 in DNA: TGTGCCAGCAGTTACTCGACAGGGACGGGGAACACTGAAGCTTTCTTT. Translation gives CASSYSTGTGNTEAFF.

This clonotype was seen a handful of times. The chain uses TRBV4-3 and TRBJ1-2; D not certain. The CDR3 is 13 residues long. V gave up 2 bases and J gave up 7 bases, with 11 bases separating them. The germline V gene has CDR1 LGHNA and CDR2 YSLEER. CDR3 DNA: TGCGCCAGCAGCCAAAGCTTGGTACGTGGCTACACCTTC. Translating it yields CASSQSLVRGYTF.

This clonotype was seen a handful of times. The gene calls are TRBV11-2 and TRBJ1-1, with unresolved D. Germline V gives CDR1 SGHAT, CDR2 FQNNGV. There are 12 residues in the CDR3. Trimming took off 2 bases at V and 4 bases at J, with 5 bases between the two ends. The CDR3 coding sequence is TGTGCCAGCAGCTTAATCTCCACTGAAGCTTTCTTT. Encoded protein: CASSLISTEAFF.

The J gene is TRBJ2-5, the V gene TRBV7-9; possibly TRBD2 for D (6 bases). The CDR3 covers 17 residues. Per the germline V gene, CDR1 is SEHNR and CDR2 is FQNEAQ (reference sequence). V lost 4 bases and J lost 3, with 21 bases in between. The CDR3 coding sequence is TGTGCCAGCAGCTCCCCGCCACGGGGGAAGGATAAAGAGACCCAGTACTTC. Protein product: CASSSPPRGKDKETQYF.

The J gene is TRBJ1-5, the V gene TRBV5-5, with 7 bases that match TRBD1. The CDR3 loop spans 15 amino acids. V shed 4 bases and J 0 bases; nucleotides not matched to a gene: 4. CDR1 and CDR2 (germline): SGHKS, YYEKEE (reference sequence). The CDR3 loop is CASSGGTASNQPQHF. In nucleotides, the CDR3 is TGTGCCAGCAGCGGCGGGACAGCTAGCAATCAGCCCCAGCATTTT. Together with reference TRBV5-5 and TRBJ1-5, the CDR3 gives the full variable domain: DAGVTQSPTHLIKTRGQQVTLRCSPISGHKSVSWYQQVLGQGPQFIFQYYEKEERGRGNFPDRFSARQFPNYSSELNVNALLLGDSALYLCASSGGTASNQPQHFGDGTRLSIL.

This clonotype was counted a few times. J is TRBJ2-7 and V is TRBV3-1, with D unclear. Germline V gene data show CDR1 as LGHDT and CDR2 as YNNKEL (reference sequence). The CDR3 is made up of 14 amino acids. Deletions cut 4 bases from V and 4 bases from J, with 14 bases between. This CDR3 reads CASSPRTPYYEQYF. CDR3 bases: TGTGCCAGCAGCCCTCGCACCCCATATTACGAGCAGTACTTC.

This clonotype was observed a few times. The V call is TRBV11-2, the J call TRBJ1-6, with a tentative D call TRBD1 (5 bases). The V end lost 5 bases, the J end lost 0 bases, and 17 bases lay between the germline ends. CDR1 is SGHAT and CDR2 is FQNNGV in the germline V gene. The length of the CDR3 is 18 residues. CDR3 DNA sequence: TGTGCCAGCAGCCGACGGGACGGATCAAGCTCCTATAATTCACCCCTCCACTTT. Protein sequence: CASSRRDGSSSYNSPLHF.

This clonotype came up many times. J is TRBJ2-5 and V is TRBV5-1, with TRBD1 matching over 9 bases. The CDR3 loop spans 14 amino acids. V lost 2 bases to trimming and J lost 2 bases; unmatched junction nucleotides: 1. Germline CDR1 and CDR2: SGHRS and YFSETQ. In DNA, the CDR3 is TGCGCCAGCAGCTTCGGACAGGGGCAAGAGACCCAGTACTTC. Translated, it gives CASSFGQGQETQYF.

The CDR3 here is CASRQGVLETQYF. The CDR3 nucleotides are TGTGCCTCGCGGCAGGGGGTTCTTGAGACCCAGTACTTC. This sequence joins TRBV10-3 and TRBJ2-5; 7 bases match TRBD1. Germline loops: CDR1 ENHRY, CDR2 SYGVKD. CDR3 length equals 13 residues. V lost 11 bases and J lost 5; bases outside the gene matches: 11.

V usage is TRBV3-1 and J usage is TRBJ2-2; unclear D gene. CDR1 LGHDT and CDR2 YNNKEL come from the germline V gene (reference sequence). This CDR3 comprises 13 residues. V was pared by 0 bases and J by 9 bases, with 8 bases between. This CDR3 is CASSQDPLWELFF. In DNA, the CDR3 is TGTGCCAGCAGCCAAGATCCCCTATGGGAGCTGTTTTTT.

The table lists this clonotype with a few counts. This rearrangement joins TRBV28 to TRBJ1-4; maybe TRBD1 (6 bases). Deletions cut 8 bases from V and 7 bases from J, with 14 bases between. The germline CDR1 and CDR2 sequences are MDHEN and SYDVKM. The CDR3 has 13 amino acids. For the CDR3, the DNA is TGTGCCAGCCGGGGGCCCGTGAGTGAAAAACTGTTTTTT. Translation gives CASRGPVSEKLFF. Drawing the rest from reference TRBV28 and TRBJ1-4, the complete variable domain is DVKVTQSSRYLVKRTGEKVFLECVQDMDHENMFWYRQDPGLGLRLIYFSYDVKMKEKGDIPEGYSVSREKKERFSLILESASTNQTSMYLCASRGPVSEKLFFGSGTQLSVL.

V usage is TRBV11-2 and J usage is TRBJ1-2, with D hard to call. The V and J ends lost 0 bases and 7 bases respectively, with 12 bases between them. The length of the CDR3 is 14 residues. Germline loops: CDR1 SGHAT, CDR2 FQNNGV. The CDR3 DNA reads TGTGCCAGCAGCTTAGATCCCAGCTTTCGTGGCTACACCTTC. Its translation: CASSLDPSFRGYTF.

CDR3 amino acids: CRVGTPEGEAFF. CDR3 bases: TGCAGGGTTGGGACTCCCGAGGGGGAAGCTTTCTTT. The chain recombines TRBV20-1 with TRBJ1-1, with D tentatively TRBD1 (5 bases). CDR1 is DFQATT and CDR2 is SNEGSKA in the germline V gene (reference sequence). There are 12 residues in the CDR3.

The V gene is TRBV6-2 or TRBV6-3, the J gene TRBJ2-3; the D is unclear. CDR1 is MNHEY, CDR2 SVGEGT, per germline. The CDR3 contains 16 residues. With 0 bases removed from V and 2 bases from J, the gap between germline ends came to 12 bases. The CDR3, as DNA: TGTGCCAGCAGTTACTCGAAAGTGGAACTCACAGATACGCAGTATTTT. This codes for CASSYSKVELTDTQYF.

This clonotype was seen only a few times. The chain joins TRBV5-6 to TRBJ2-7, with a weak D call TRBD2 (5 bases). The V gene lost 3 bases and the J gene lost 3 bases, with 16 bases spanning the gap. The CDR3 extends over 15 amino acids. Germline-derived CDR1 and CDR2 are SGHDT and YYEEEE. The CDR3 loop is CASSSPVRGSYEQYF. As DNA, the CDR3 is TGTGCCAGCAGCTCGCCTGTTCGGGGAAGCTACGAGCAGTACTTC.

This rearrangement joins TRBV27 to TRBJ2-7; D not certain. Between the trimmed V and J ends, which lost 2 bases and 0 bases, there was a span of 5 bases. The CDR3 is 13 residues long. CDR1 is MNHEY and CDR2 is SMNVEV in the germline V gene (reference sequence). CDR3 region: CASSLISSYEQYF. The CDR3 bases are TGTGCCAGCAGTTTAATCAGCTCCTACGAGCAGTACTTC.

In this sample, this clonotype turned up a few times. The chain combines TRBV4-2 with TRBJ2-2, with a possible D match to TRBD1 (5 bases). CDR1 and CDR2 from the germline V gene are LGHNA and YNFKEQ. Trimming removed 0 bases at V and 7 bases at J, with 15 bases between. The CDR3 runs to 16 residues. This CDR3 is CASSQDMSGLGGELFF. The CDR3 bases are TGTGCCAGCAGCCAAGATATGTCAGGGCTGGGCGGGGAGCTGTTTTTT.

V gene TRBV6-1 combines with J gene TRBJ2-5; D ambiguous. The germline V gene has CDR1 MNHNS and CDR2 SASEGT. Trimming cost V 5 bases and J 5 bases, with 12 bases left between them. The CDR3 has 13 residues. The CDR3 sequence: CASSRHFEETQYF. As DNA, the CDR3 is TGTGCCAGCAGTCGACATTTTGAGGAGACCCAGTACTTC.

The J gene is TRBJ1-1, the V gene TRBV6-2 or TRBV6-3; D is ambiguous. The ends were cut back, 2 bases at V and 2 bases at J, with 12 bases in the middle. The CDR3 consists of 15 residues. CDR1 is MNHEY, CDR2 SVGEGT, per germline. The CDR3 here is CASSYLPGANTEAFF. CDR3 nucleotides: TGTGCCAGCAGTTACCTCCCAGGAGCAAACACTGAAGCTTTCTTT.

V is TRBV5-1 and J is TRBJ2-5, with 10 bases that match TRBD1. There are 15 residues in the CDR3. The V segment lost 2 bases and the J segment 5 bases; nucleotides outside the gene matches: 6. Germline-derived CDR1 and CDR2 are SGHRS and YFSETQ. The DNA of the CDR3 is TGCGCCAGCAGCTTCGGGACAGGGGAGGGGGAGACCCAGTACTTC. It codes for CASSFGTGEGETQYF. The variable domain in full, with the rest retrieved from reference TRBV5-1 and TRBJ2-5, is KAGVTQTPRYLIKTRGQQVTLSCSPISGHRSVSWYQQTPGQGLQFLFEYFSETQRNKGNFPGRFSGRQFSNSRSEMNVSTLELGDSALYLCASSFGTGEGETQYFGPGTRLLVL.